Following are 30 T cell receptor beta chains from one sample sequenced in a study of T cell responses to AZD1222 COVID-19 vaccine. The assay was immunoSEQ multiplex PCR, and TCRdb's table has in-frame clones only and misses some. There are fewer than 150,000 clones in the sample; 90% occur only once, and more than 3% lies in the top ten. The starting material was peripheral blood, obtained on day 0 of AZD1222 vaccination. The receptors here all came from an adult in good health.

The chain recombines TRBV15 with TRBJ2-7; TRBD1 or TRBD2 may be the D gene (5 bases each). Germline-derived CDR1 and CDR2 are LNHNV and YYDKDF (reference sequence). The CDR3 is made up of 14 amino acids. Trimming cost V 0 bases and J 2 bases, with 8 bases left between them. DNA of the CDR3: TGTGCCACCAGCAGAGATGAGGGGACCTACGAGCAGTACTTC. Protein product: CATSRDEGTYEQYF.

V and J are TRBV23-1 and TRBJ2-7; weak D call: TRBD2 (6 bases). TRBV23-1 is an ORF, and what it does is uncertain. This CDR3 has 18 residues. V dropped 6 bases and J dropped 4 bases, with 28 bases sitting between them. CDR3 sequence reads: CASRPDIRGTSPRYEQYF. CDR3 DNA sequence: TGCGCCAGCAGACCCGATATACGGGGGACTTCACCCCGATACGAGCAGTACTTC.

CDR3: CASSSSAEAFF. The CDR3 coding sequence is TGTGCCAGCAGTAGTAGCGCTGAAGCTTTCTTT. This sequence joins TRBV25-1 and TRBJ1-1; no clear D gene. The CDR3 has 11 residues. Germline assignment: CDR1 MGHDK and CDR2 SYGVNS. The V and J ends lost 5 bases and 6 bases respectively, with 7 bases between them.

The chain joins TRBV15 to TRBJ1-4; D gene uncertain. V was trimmed by 6 bases and J by 1 base, leaving 9 bases between them. Germline values: CDR1 LNHNV, CDR2 YYDKDF (reference sequence). The CDR3 contains 14 residues. This CDR3 is CATSKGVTNEKLFF. Written as DNA, the CDR3 is TGTGCCACCAGTAAAGGCGTAACTAATGAAAAACTGTTTTTT.

V is TRBV6-2 or TRBV6-3 and J is TRBJ1-5, with 8 bases aligning to TRBD1. Trimming removed 6 bases from V and 2 bases from J; junction bases left unmatched: 3. The CDR3 is made up of 14 amino acids. Per germline, CDR1 MNHEY and CDR2 SVGEGT. The CDR3 spells CASSEQGGNQPQHF. CDR3 in DNA: TGTGCCAGCAGCGAACAGGGGGGCAATCAGCCCCAGCATTTT.

The chain uses TRBV30 and TRBJ1-2; the D is unclear. The CDR3 consists of 12 residues. The V end lost 2 bases, the J end lost 4 bases, and 8 bases lay between the germline ends. Germline loops: CDR1 GTSNPN, CDR2 SVGIG (reference sequence). The CDR3 here is CAWSRQIYGYTF. CDR3 in DNA: TGTGCCTGGAGTAGGCAGATCTATGGCTACACCTTC.

The chain employs TRBV3-1 (or the pseudogene TRBV3-2) and TRBJ1-2; a weak D match, TRBD1 (6 bases). Germline V gene lookup returns CDR1 LGHDT and CDR2 YNNKEL (reference sequence). The CDR3 consists of 14 residues. Deletions cut 3 bases from V and 2 bases from J, with 10 bases between. CDR3 DNA: TGTGCCAGCAGCCAGGACGGACAGAACTATGGCTACACCTTC. As protein: CASSQDGQNYGYTF.

The chain recombines TRBV11-3 with TRBJ2-7; D is unresolved. CDR3 length equals 15 residues. Per the germline V gene, CDR1 is SGHNT and CDR2 is YENEEA. The V end lost 1 base, the J end lost 0 bases, and 10 bases lay between the germline ends. The CDR3 DNA is TGTGCCAGCAGCTTAGGATCCATCCCCTCCTACGAGCAGTACTTC. Encoded protein: CASSLGSIPSYEQYF.

The chain carries TRBV4-3 and TRBJ2-1; D ambiguous. The CDR3 spans 15 residues. CDR1 LGHNA and CDR2 YSLEER come from the germline V gene. Trimming cost V 1 base and J 0 bases, with 7 bases left between them. For the CDR3, the DNA is TGCGCCAGCAGCCAAGCAACTTTCTCCTACAATGAGCAGTTCTTC. Protein sequence: CASSQATFSYNEQFF.

The V gene is TRBV3-1 (or the pseudogene TRBV3-2), the J gene TRBJ1-1; perhaps TRBD1 as D (5 bases). CDR3 length equals 12 residues. The germline V gene has CDR1 LGHDT and CDR2 YNNKEL (reference sequence). The V end was cut by 0 bases, the J end by 9 bases, with 8 bases between. CDR3 residues: CASSQELGQAFF. DNA of the CDR3: TGTGCCAGCAGCCAAGAACTGGGACAAGCTTTCTTT.

CDR3 sequence reads: CASSNFLGVRGKLFF. CDR3 DNA sequence: TGTGCCAGCAGCAATTTCCTCGGTGTTAGGGGAAAACTGTTTTTT. The V and J genes are TRBV21-1 and TRBJ1-4; TRBD1, the table's D call, lacks a check against the DNA. TRBV21-1 is a pseudogene. The CDR3 runs 15 residues.

The J gene is TRBJ2-5, the V gene TRBV7-7, with D uncertain. This CDR3 is 16 amino acids long. Germline values: CDR1 SSHAT, CDR2 FNYEAQ (reference sequence). Trimming shortened V by 1 base and J by 1 base, and 13 bases separated the two germline ends. The CDR3 region is CASSLGAVRSQETQYF. The CDR3 DNA reads TGTGCCAGCAGCTTAGGGGCAGTCAGGAGCCAAGAGACCCAGTACTTC.

V usage is TRBV19 and J usage is TRBJ1-1, with D perhaps matching TRBD1 (6 bases). Germline values: CDR1 LNHDA, CDR2 SQIVND (reference sequence). Trimming took off 5 bases at V and 6 bases at J, with 16 bases between the two ends. CDR3 length equals 14 residues. The CDR3 DNA sequence: TGTGCCAGTAGTGAAGGGCCAGGGGAATCTGAAGCTTTCTTT. It yields the protein CASSEGPGESEAFF.

This sequence joins TRBV12-5 and TRBJ2-3; 9 nucleotides match TRBD1. The CDR3 is 15 residues long. J was trimmed by 4 bases and V by 4 bases; bases with no gene match: 6. Germline CDR1 is LGHNT and CDR2 is FRNRAP. CDR3 amino acids: CASGSSRQGADTQYF. The DNA for the CDR3 is TGTGCTAGTGGTTCGTCACGACAGGGGGCAGATACGCAGTATTTT. Supplemented by reference TRBV12-5 and TRBJ2-3, the full variable domain reads DARVTQTPRHKVTEMGQEVTMRCQPILGHNTVFWYRQTMMQGLELLAYFRNRAPLDDSGMPKDRFSAEMPDATLATLKIQPSEPRDSAVYFCASGSSRQGADTQYFGPGTRLTVL.

The chain combines TRBV7-9 with TRBJ2-7, with 10 bases fitting TRBD1. Germline values: CDR1 SEHNR, CDR2 FQNEAQ (reference sequence). The CDR3 sequence is 14 residues long. Trimming at V came to 8 bases and at J to 4 bases, leaving 8 bases not matched to a gene. CDR3 nucleotide sequence: TGTGCCAGCGATCGGGGGACAGGGGTTTACGAGCAGTACTTC. Translating it yields CASDRGTGVYEQYF.

The rearrangement uses TRBV5-6 and TRBJ1-2; possible D gene TRBD1, 5 bases. Trimming removed 0 bases at V and 7 bases at J, with 10 bases between. Germline loops: CDR1 SGHDT, CDR2 YYEEEE. The CDR3 is made up of 13 amino acids. The CDR3 region is CASSLGSGAGYTF. The DNA of the CDR3 is TGTGCCAGCAGCTTGGGAAGCGGGGCTGGCTACACCTTC.

This clone was seen just once. This rearrangement joins TRBV7-8 to TRBJ1-1; D is possibly TRBD1 (6 bases). The CDR3 contains 16 residues. Germline CDR1 and CDR2: SGHVS and FQNEAQ. Trimming removed 5 bases from V and 4 bases from J, with 20 bases in between. CDR3 amino acids: CASSPLGGRSGTEAFF. DNA for the CDR3: TGTGCCAGCAGCCCCCTCGGGGGGCGCTCGGGCACTGAAGCTTTCTTT.

This chain joins TRBV15 and TRBJ1-4; perhaps TRBD1 as D (6 bases). The CDR3 covers 13 residues. Germline loops: CDR1 LNHNV, CDR2 YYDKDF (reference sequence). V dropped 11 bases and J dropped 8 bases, with 18 bases sitting between them. CDR3 bases: TGTGCCTCCTTCGAAGGGGGGTGGGAAAAACTGTTTTTT. This sequence encodes CASFEGGWEKLFF.

This clone was detected only once. CDR3 residues: CASSAGQANGYTF. CDR3 coding DNA: TGTGCCAGCAGTGCTGGACAGGCGAATGGCTACACCTTC. The J gene is TRBJ1-2, the V gene TRBV7-8; the match to TRBD1 covers 7 bases. V trimming: 6 bases; J trimming: 6 bases; junction bases outside the gene matches: 7. The CDR3 has 13 amino acids. Germline V gene data show CDR1 as SGHVS and CDR2 as FQNEAQ.

This clone was seen only once. The genes are TRBV7-2 and TRBJ2-2, with TRBD1 as a possible D gene (6 bases). Trimming pared 0 bases from V and 1 base from J, leaving 9 bases between. Germline values: CDR1 SGHTA, CDR2 FQGNSA. This CDR3 contains 16 residues. CDR3 in amino acids: CASSLARTVNTGELFF. The CDR3 nucleotides are TGTGCCAGCAGCTTAGCCAGGACAGTGAACACCGGGGAGCTGTTTTTT.

This clone was seen a handful of times. The V gene is TRBV2, the J gene TRBJ2-2, with 7 bases aligning to TRBD1. After removal of 10 bases from V and 6 bases from J, the junction contained 20 bases not matched to a gene. The CDR3 has 17 residues. CDR1 SNHLY and CDR2 FYNNEI come from the germline V gene. The CDR3: CATPIRTPQGWAGELFF. The CDR3 nucleotides read TGTGCCACTCCGATCAGAACTCCACAGGGGTGGGCCGGGGAGCTGTTTTTT.

This clone was detected a few times. This chain joins TRBV29-1 and TRBJ1-2, with a weak D call TRBD1 (6 bases). This CDR3 is built from 16 residues. V was clipped by 4 bases and J by 4 bases, with 22 bases between them. Germline CDR1 and CDR2: SQVTM and ANQGSEA. The CDR3 protein is CSVVLDIAGVGYGYTF. DNA for the CDR3: TGCAGCGTTGTGTTAGACATCGCAGGGGTTGGCTATGGCTACACCTTC.

This chain uses TRBV7-8 with TRBJ2-7; D uncertain. The V gene's germline CDR1 is SGHVS and CDR2 FQNEAQ. V was clipped by 1 base and J by 0 bases, with 16 bases between them. The CDR3 contains 17 residues. CDR3 nucleotides: TGTGCCAGCAGCTTAGTTGTCTTCGCGGAAAGCTCCTACGAGCAGTACTTC. It yields the protein CASSLVVFAESSYEQYF.

The J gene is TRBJ2-1, the V gene TRBV9, with D perhaps given as TRBD1 or TRBD2 (5 bases each). Trimming removed 1 base at V and 9 bases at J, with 20 bases between. CDR1 and CDR2 from the germline V gene are SGDLS and YYNGEE. CDR3 size: 16 residues. The CDR3 reads CASSVSTDPTRGEQFF. In DNA form, the CDR3 reads TGTGCCAGCAGCGTAAGCACAGATCCAACTAGGGGTGAGCAGTTCTTC. Full variable domain (rest looked up from reference TRBV9 and TRBJ2-1): DSGVTQTPKHLITATGQRVTLRCSPRSGDLSVYWYQQSLDQGLQFLIQYYNGEERAKGNILERFSAQQFPDLHSELNLSSLELGDSALYFCASSVSTDPTRGEQFFGPGTRLTVL.

This clone was counted once. The rearrangement uses TRBV7-6 and TRBJ2-7, with 11 nucleotides matching TRBD1. Germline assignment: CDR1 SGHVS and CDR2 FNYEAQ. The CDR3 loop spans 15 amino acids. V lost 4 bases and J lost 2; bases outside the gene matches: 4. The CDR3 region has the DNA TGTGCCAGCAGCTCCGGACAGGGGGCTACCTACGAGCAGTACTTC. Residues: CASSSGQGATYEQYF. The complete variable domain, with remaining parts taken from reference TRBV7-6 and TRBJ2-7, reads GAGVSQSPRYKVTKRGQDVALRCDPISGHVSLYWYRQALGQGPEFLTYFNYEAQQDKSGLPNDRFSAERPEGSISTLTIQRTEQRDSAMYRCASSSGQGATYEQYFGPGTRLTVT.

The genes are TRBV7-2 and TRBJ1-4, with D unclear. Trimming shortened V by 7 bases and J by 10 bases, and 22 bases separated the two germline ends. Germline assignment: CDR1 SGHTA and CDR2 FQGNSA. The CDR3 spans 15 residues. CDR3 sequence (DNA): TGTGCCAGCACCCTTAGCTCCGGGTTTTTTGGAAAACTGTTTTTT. Amino acid sequence: CASTLSSGFFGKLFF. Combining the CDR3 with reference TRBV7-2 and TRBJ1-4 gives the whole variable domain GAGVSQSPSNKVTEKGKDVELRCDPISGHTALYWYRQSLGQGLEFLIYFQGNSAPDKSGLPSDRFSAERTGGSVSTLTIQRTQQEDSAVYLCASTLSSGFFGKLFFGSGTQLSVL.

This clone has only a few counts. The chain employs TRBV5-6 and TRBJ2-7; perhaps TRBD1 as D (5 bases). V lost 0 bases and J 3 bases, leaving 7 bases between the germline ends. Germline CDR1 is SGHDT and CDR2 is YYEEEE. The CDR3 loop spans 13 amino acids. Here the CDR3 DNA reads TGTGCCAGCAGCTTGGACAGGTACTACGAGCAGTACTTC. Protein: CASSLDRYYEQYF.

The chain is built from TRBV29-1 and TRBJ1-1; the match to TRBD1 covers 8 bases. V gave up 6 bases and J gave up 0 bases; unmatched junction bases: 6. This CDR3 contains 14 residues. CDR1 SQVTM and CDR2 ANQGSEA come from the germline V gene. The CDR3 DNA sequence: TGCAGCGTCACCGGGACAGGCATGAACACTGAAGCTTTCTTT. Translated: CSVTGTGMNTEAFF. The full variable domain, completed using reference TRBV29-1 and TRBJ1-1, is SAVISQKPSRDICQRGTSLTIQCQVDSQVTMMFWYRQQPGQSLTLIATANQGSEATYESGFVIDKFPISRPNLTFSTLTVSNMSPEDSSIYLCSVTGTGMNTEAFFGQGTRLTVV.

The CDR3 DNA reads TGTGCCAGCAGTGACAGGGGTTACAATGAGCAGTTCTTC. This codes for CASSDRGYNEQFF. The chain joins TRBV6-6 to TRBJ2-1, with 8 bases identical to TRBD1. V trimming: 5 bases; J trimming: 4 bases; junction bases outside the gene matches: 1. Germline CDR1 is MNHNY and CDR2 is SVGAGI (reference sequence). The CDR3 consists of 13 residues.

The gene calls are TRBV6-6 and TRBJ2-3; a possible D gene is TRBD2 (5 bases). The V gene lost 2 bases and the J gene lost 4 bases, with 13 bases spanning the gap. The CDR3 extends over 15 amino acids. Germline V gene sequence: CDR1 MNHNY, CDR2 SVGAGI (reference sequence). As DNA, the CDR3 is TGTGCCAGCAGTTACGGTGTAGGTAGCGCAGATACGCAGTATTTT. It encodes CASSYGVGSADTQYF.